The source of this T cell receptor beta chain is a study of CD8+CD57+ T cells in acquired aplastic anemia. Study in general: Roughly 3.1 ug was the average amount of DNA from sorted CD4+ and CD8+ cells.

The germline CDR1 and CDR2 sequences are SGHTA and FQGTGA. The CDR3 sequence is 11 residues long. Using genomic DNA as the template, TCR beta VDJ and CDR3 profiling was carried out. TCRdb itself ran the reads through MiXCR, one entry per CDR3 protein. The data hold 150,000 to 200,000 distinct CDR3 sequences, with under 50% observed a single time. The authors sequenced patients whose flow cytometry had shown CD8+CD57+ cell expansion. Severe acquired aplastic anemia was diagnosed in all patients. The specimen was sorted CD4+, CD8+, or CD8+CD57+ T cells (not recorded which) from PBMCs. This chain joins TRBV7-3 and TRBJ2-7; tentative D call: TRBD1 (7 bases). The source is a human donor with aplastic anemia. The DNA for the CDR3 is TGTAAACAGGGGAGGTCTTCCGAGCAGTACTTC. Its protein is CKQGRSSEQYF.